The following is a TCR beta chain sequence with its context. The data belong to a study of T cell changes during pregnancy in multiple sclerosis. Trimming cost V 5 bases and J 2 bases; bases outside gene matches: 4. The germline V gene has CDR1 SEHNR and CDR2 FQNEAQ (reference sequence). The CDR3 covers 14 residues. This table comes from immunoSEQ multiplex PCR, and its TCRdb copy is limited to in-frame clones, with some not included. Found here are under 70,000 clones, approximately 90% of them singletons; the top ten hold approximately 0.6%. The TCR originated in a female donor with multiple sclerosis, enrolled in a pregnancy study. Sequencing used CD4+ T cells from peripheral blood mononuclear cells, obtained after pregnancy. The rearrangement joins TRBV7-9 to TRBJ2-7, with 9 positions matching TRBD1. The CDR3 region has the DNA TGTGCCAGCAGCGGGACAGGGCCTCCCTACGAGCAGTACTTC. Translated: CASSGTGPPYEQYF.